This T cell receptor (beta chain) was sequenced in a study of CD8+ T cells in alopecia areata. In the study overall: C3H/HeJ graft donors with spontaneous alopecia, aged roughly 6-13 months, supplied skin that was transplanted onto female C3H/HeJ mice aged about 6-10 weeks.

Cells pooled from cutaneous lymph nodes were sorted on CD4, CD8alpha, NKG2D, NKG2ACE and other markers. Isolated RNA was reverse transcribed into cDNA used as the sequencing template. Measured with immunoSEQ multiplex PCR; TCRdb has only the in-frame clones, and not every one. The sample presents about 300,000 clones, none singletons. Trimming took 4 bases from V and 0 from J, leaving 11 bases between them. The CDR3 loop spans 15 amino acids. In germline, CDR1 is LGHNA, CDR2 YNLKQL (reference sequence). This clone was found a few times. Its antigen remains unknown. Here the gene names and germline are mouse. The read stops 4 residues short of the end of the CDR3; the missing end is completed from the germline J gene. General study results and limits: Scalp specimens additionally yield sequences from normal skin's resident alphabeta T cells. Mice gave a clearer picture of TCR sharing than patients did, possibly for HLA-related reasons.

The receptor was derived from a C3H/HeJ mouse with alopecia areata. The strain bears MHC haplotype H2-k. The material sequenced was CD4+ T cells sorted from a lymph node. The J gene is TRBJ2-3, the V gene TRBV5; TRBD1 might be the D (6 bases). CDR3 DNA, as far as it was read: TGTGCCAGCAGCCGTGGGACACCTAGTGCAGAA. It is translated as CASSRGTPSAE. The CDR3 in its entirety is CASSRGTPSAETLYF.